This is a list of T cell receptor beta chains from one sample in a study of regulatory T cells in long-lasting Graves disease. TCRdb re-called the multiplex PCR reads with MiXCR, one entry per CDR3 protein. The sample includes about 240,000 distinct CDR3 sequences, 20% to 25% seen only once; the top ten take more than 11%. The starting material was peripheral blood mononuclear cells (PBMCs), obtained at new diagnosis, from a patient treated with antithyroid drugs. The receptors shown here come from a female donor with Graves disease. Both conserved end residues are part of each CDR3. Each record gives: V gene, CDR3 protein.

v_call: TRBV2
cdr3_aa: CASSYTTNQETQYF

v_call: TRBV20-1
cdr3_aa: CSAYKGLAGGLGNIQYF

v_call: TRBV15
cdr3_aa: CATSRALGQENEKLFF

v_call: TRBV6-5
cdr3_aa: CASSYGGRAYEQYF

v_call: TRBV29-1
cdr3_aa: CSVVTGGSNQPQHF

v_call: TRBV5-6
cdr3_aa: CASSLYVGAWEQYF

v_call: TRBV5-1
cdr3_aa: CASSLAGAGYEQYF

v_call: TRBV2
cdr3_aa: CASSEANRGSGGYTF

v_call: TRBV20-1
cdr3_aa: CSLPRGPTADTQYF

v_call: TRBV6-2/TRBV6-3
cdr3_aa: CASSYSIPSGSSYEQYF

v_call: TRBV11-3
cdr3_aa: CASRRQRGRNSPLHF

v_call: TRBV30
cdr3_aa: CAQGRGSGANVLTF

v_call: TRBV4-1
cdr3_aa: CASSQLDTGQNYEQYF

v_call: TRBV7-2
cdr3_aa: CASSLDRFVGGYEQYF

v_call: TRBV7-8
cdr3_aa: CASSLGQGRRDTQYF

v_call: TRBV12-3/TRBV12-4
cdr3_aa: CASTITGTATYEQYF

v_call: TRBV11-3
cdr3_aa: CASSLDLKGDYGYTF

v_call: TRBV12-3/TRBV12-4
cdr3_aa: CASSLRTDKNIQYF

v_call: TRBV11-3
cdr3_aa: CASSSPGNTEAFF

v_call: TRBV6-5
cdr3_aa: CASSYTGGRTDTQYF

v_call: TRBV29-1
cdr3_aa: CSVVGQGPEQYF

v_call: TRBV5-4
cdr3_aa: CASMWRQGRNEQFF

v_call: TRBV28
cdr3_aa: CASSLTGISYEQYF

v_call: TRBV7-9
cdr3_aa: CASSSQEETQYF

v_call: TRBV7-9
cdr3_aa: CASSFTGYEQFF

v_call: TRBV7-2
cdr3_aa: CASSLRGTSVTDTQYF

v_call: TRBV19
cdr3_aa: CASSIADGSYEQYF

v_call: TRBV7-8
cdr3_aa: CASSPAAHTYEQYF

v_call: TRBV6-5
cdr3_aa: CASSYRDRGHGYTF